A selection of T cell receptor beta chains follows, all from one sample in a study of shared clonotypes between healthy human individuals. Sequenced by immunoSEQ multiplex PCR; TCRdb stores in-frame clones only, minus some. The sample lists about 1 million clones; roughly 70% were seen once. Sequencing was carried out using memory CD4+ T cells sorted from blood. These receptors were collected from a young man in good health. Each CDR3 is given with its conserved first and last residue. D genes are given only for firm matches. Clone size is given for some rows only: seen once, a few or many times, or a class if the clone is expanded.

clone_size j_call d_call v_call cdr3_nt cdr3_aa
. TRBJ2-2 . TRBV19 TGTGCCAGTAGAGGGCGGACAGCCGGGAACACCGGGGAGCTGTTTTTT CASRGRTAGNTGELFF
. TRBJ2-7 TRBD1 TRBV27 TGTGCCAGCAGTTTAATAGGGACAGGGCCCTACGAGCAGTACTTC CASSLIGTGPYEQYF
once TRBJ2-7 . TRBV10-3 TGTGCCATCAGTGAGAGGGACGAGCAGTACTTC CAISERDEQYF
few TRBJ2-2 TRBD1 TRBV5-8 TGTGCCAGCAGCTCCTTTCGACAGGGGCGAGCGACCGGGGAGCTGTTTTTT CASSSFRQGRATGELFF
. TRBJ2-2 . TRBV6-5 TGTGCCAGCAGTTACTCGTACGACTACGGGGAGCTGTTTTTT CASSYSYDYGELFF
. TRBJ1-1 . TRBV19 TGTGCCAGTAGTATGGCGTCACATGAAGCTTTCTTT CASSMASHEAFF
. TRBJ1-2 . TRBV5-1 TGCGCCAGCAGCCCCCAACCCTCAAGTAACTATGGCTACACCTTC CASSPQPSSNYGYTF
. TRBJ1-4 . TRBV10-3 TGTGCCATCAGGCCCACAGGAAAGCCCGGGGAAAAACTGTTTTTT CAIRPTGKPGEKLFF
. TRBJ2-3 . TRBV4-2 TGTGCCAGCAGCCAAGTGTCGGGTTCCACAGATACGCAGTATTTT CASSQVSGSTDTQYF
. TRBJ2-5 . TRBV7-2 TGTGCCAGCAGGGGGGGAACCGCTCAAGAGACCCAGTACTTC CASRGGTAQETQYF
. TRBJ2-7 TRBD2 TRBV9 TGTGCCAGCAGCGTAGGACTAGCGGGGACCCACGAGCAGTACTTC CASSVGLAGTHEQYF
few TRBJ2-7 TRBD2 TRBV7-2 TGTGCCAGCAGCTTGGAGCGGGACTACGAGCAGTACTTC CASSLERDYEQYF
. TRBJ1-6 . TRBV6-1 TGTGCCAGCAGTGAAAGAGATAGGGGGGGAAATTCACCCCTCCACTTT CASSERDRGGNSPLHF
. TRBJ1-6 . TRBV5-6 TGTGCCAGCAGCCACCCTAAGGGAGTGTACTCACCCCTCCACTTT CASSHPKGVYSPLHF
. TRBJ2-3 . TRBV7-2 TGTGCCAGCAGCTTACTAGCCACTTCCCCGGATACGCAGTATTTT CASSLLATSPDTQYF
once TRBJ2-3 TRBD2 TRBV4-1 TGCGCCAGCAGCGAAGCGGGGTGGGGCACAGATACGCAGTATTTT CASSEAGWGTDTQYF